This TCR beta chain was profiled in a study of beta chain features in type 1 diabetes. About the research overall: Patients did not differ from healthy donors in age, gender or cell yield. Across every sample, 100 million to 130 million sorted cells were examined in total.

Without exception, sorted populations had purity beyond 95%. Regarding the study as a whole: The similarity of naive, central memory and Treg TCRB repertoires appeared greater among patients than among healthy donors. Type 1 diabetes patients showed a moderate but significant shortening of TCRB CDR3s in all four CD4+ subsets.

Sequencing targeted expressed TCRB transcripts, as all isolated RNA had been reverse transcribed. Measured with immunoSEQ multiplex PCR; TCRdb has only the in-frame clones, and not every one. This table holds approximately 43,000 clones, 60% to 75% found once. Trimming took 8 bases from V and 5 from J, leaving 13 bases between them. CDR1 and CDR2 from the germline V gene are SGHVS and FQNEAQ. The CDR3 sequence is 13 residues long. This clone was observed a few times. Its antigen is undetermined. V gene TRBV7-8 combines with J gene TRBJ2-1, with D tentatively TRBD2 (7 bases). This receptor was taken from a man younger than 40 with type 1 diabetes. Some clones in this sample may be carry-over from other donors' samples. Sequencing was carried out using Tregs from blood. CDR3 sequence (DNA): TGTGCCAGCGGCGGGGGCAGAAACAATGAGCAGTTCTTC. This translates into CASGGGRNNEQFF.